This TCR beta chain was sequenced for a study of cytomegalovirus exposure and HLA in healthy donors. With regard to this clone: Its target is not known.

Notes on the study in general: It was assumed in the presence/absence analyses that sequencing depth was roughly uniform across donors.

The CDR3 is 13 residues long. V was trimmed by 3 bases and J by 3 bases, leaving 8 bases between them. The germline V gene encodes CDR1 ENHRY and CDR2 SYGVKD. PCR was performed using 60 Vbeta and 13 Jbeta primers. The method was immunoSEQ multiplex PCR; TCRdb's version includes in-frame clones alone and lacks a portion of them. The table records 200,000 to 250,000 clones, around 85% of them present only once. Sequenced sample: PBMCs. V is TRBV10-3 and J is TRBJ2-5; the D is unclear. This receptor was identified in a human donor in good health. CDR3 bases: TGTGCCATCAGTGATTCGGCGGAAGAGACCCAGTACTTC. Its translation: CAISDSAEETQYF.